The 9 T cell receptor beta chains in this list originate from one sample, sequenced in a study of CD8 T cells in ankylosing spondylitis. Study findings and constraints: Seven to nine highly homologous variants formed a TCR beta motif that appeared characteristic of ankylosing spondylitis blood.

TCRdb passed the 5' RACE reads through MiXCR, listing each CDR3 protein once. The sample records fewer than 500,000 distinct CDR3 sequences, 26% being singletons. Which antigens these TCRs recognize remains unknown. Material: blood, either unsorted or a sorted T cell fraction (not recorded which). The receptors were gathered from a male donor with ankylosing spondylitis.

This chain's CDR3 is CASSSAFMNTEAFF. The CDR3 DNA reads TGTGCCAGCTCATCAGCCTTCATGAACACTGAAGCTTTCTTT. This chain uses TRBV18 with TRBJ1-1; no clear D gene. This CDR3 has 14 amino acids. Per germline, CDR1 KGHSH and CDR2 LQKENI. V was clipped by 5 bases and J by 0 bases, with 10 bases between them.

V and J are TRBV5-1 and TRBJ2-2; maybe TRBD2 (5 bases). CDR3 length: 14 amino acids. Trimming left V 6 bases short and J 6 bases short, with 15 bases between. Germline V gives CDR1 SGHRS, CDR2 YFSETQ. The DNA of the CDR3 is TGCGCCAGCACCGACCCGGGGATGTCCGGGGAGCTGTTTTTT. Its translation: CASTDPGMSGELFF.

This clonotype was recorded a few times. The chain combines TRBV2 with TRBJ2-2; 7 bases agree with TRBD1. Germline V gene sequence: CDR1 SNHLY, CDR2 FYNNEI. The CDR3 is made up of 13 amino acids. V shed 6 bases and J 7 bases; nucleotides not matched to a gene: 5. CDR3 loop: CASRATGVGELFF. DNA of the CDR3: TGTGCCAGCAGAGCTACAGGGGTCGGGGAGCTGTTTTTT.

Only a few counts were recorded for this clonotype. The V call is TRBV7-6, the J call TRBJ2-1, with 8 bases matching TRBD1. V shed 5 bases, J shed 7 bases, and the junction held 7 bases outside the gene matches. Germline CDR1 reads SGHVS; CDR2 reads FNYEAQ. There are 14 residues in the CDR3. The CDR3 DNA reads as TGTGCCAGCAGCCCCCGGACAGGGAAAAATGAGCAGTTCTTC. Its translation is CASSPRTGKNEQFF.

There are a few counts of this clonotype. The V call is TRBV29-1, the J call TRBJ2-7, with D uncertain. The ends were cut back, 3 bases at V and 5 bases at J, with 11 bases in the middle. Germline V gives CDR1 SQVTM, CDR2 ANQGSEA. The CDR3 loop spans 12 amino acids. The CDR3 DNA follows: TGCAGCGTTGACCTTGGGGTGGACGAGCAGTACTTC. Its protein is CSVDLGVDEQYF.

This clonotype was detected only a few times. V is TRBV15 and J is TRBJ1-5, with 10 bases matching TRBD1. This CDR3 comprises 14 residues. Germline V gene data show CDR1 as LNHNV and CDR2 as YYDKDF (reference sequence). V lost 5 bases to trimming and J lost 6 bases; unmatched junction nucleotides: 4. DNA for the CDR3: TGTGCCACCAGCCCTCGACAGGGGGCTCAGCCCCAGCATTTT. It yields the protein CATSPRQGAQPQHF.

There are many counts of this clonotype. This chain uses TRBV9 with TRBJ1-2; 9 bases match TRBD1. V lost 2 bases and J lost 7; bases outside the gene matches: 6. The CDR3 length is 14 residues. Germline V gene sequence: CDR1 SGDLS, CDR2 YYNGEE. The DNA for the CDR3 is TGTGCCAGCAGCGTCGAGGACAGGGGAGGTGGCTACACCTTC. It is translated as CASSVEDRGGGYTF.

V is TRBV6-1 and J is TRBJ2-1, with D unresolved. The CDR3 length is 11 residues. With 8 bases removed from V and 10 bases from J, the gap between germline ends came to 12 bases. Per germline, CDR1 MNHNS and CDR2 SASEGT. The DNA for the CDR3 is TGTGCCAGCCGGAAGCCGAGAGAGCAGTTCTTC. This gives the protein CASRKPREQFF.

The chain joins TRBV7-9 to TRBJ2-3; D could derive from TRBD1 or TRBD2 (5 bases each). The CDR3 totals 15 residues. The V end lost 2 bases, the J end lost 0 bases, and 9 bases lay between the germline ends. Germline V gene sequence: CDR1 SEHNR, CDR2 FQNEAQ (reference sequence). The CDR3 reads CASSLTRGSTDTQYF. The CDR3 DNA follows: TGTGCCAGCAGCTTAACCCGGGGCAGCACAGATACGCAGTATTTT.